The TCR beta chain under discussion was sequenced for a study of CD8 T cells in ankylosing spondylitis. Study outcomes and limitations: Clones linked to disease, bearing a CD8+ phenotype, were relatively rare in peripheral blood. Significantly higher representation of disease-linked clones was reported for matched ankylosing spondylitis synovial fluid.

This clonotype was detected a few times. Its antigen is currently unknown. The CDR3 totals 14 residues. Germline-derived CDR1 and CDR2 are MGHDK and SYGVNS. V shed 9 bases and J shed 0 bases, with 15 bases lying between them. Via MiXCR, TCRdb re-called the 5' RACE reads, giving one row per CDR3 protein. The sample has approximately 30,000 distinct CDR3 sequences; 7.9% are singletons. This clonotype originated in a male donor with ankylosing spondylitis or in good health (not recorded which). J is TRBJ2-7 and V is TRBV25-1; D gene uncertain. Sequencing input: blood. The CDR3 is CARALRRRSYEQYF. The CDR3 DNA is TGTGCCAGGGCTCTCCGACGCCGCTCCTACGAGCAGTACTTC.